One and the same sample provided the 7 T cell receptor beta chains below, sequenced in a study of shared clonotypes between healthy human individuals. TCRdb's copy holds only in-frame clones and misses some; the assay was immunoSEQ multiplex PCR. The profile shows 2,500,000 or so clones, over 85% of them singletons. The specimen was naive CD4+ T cells from PBMCs. The subset: CD45RA+ positively selected. The origin of the receptors is a man younger than 35 in good health. Some clones in this sample may be carry-over from other donors' samples.

V gene TRBV29-1 combines with J gene TRBJ2-7; TRBD2 matches 9 bases. Germline assignment: CDR1 SQVTM and CDR2 ANQGSEA. After removal of 4 bases from V and 5 bases from J, the junction contained 15 bases not matched to a gene. This CDR3 contains 16 residues. In DNA, the CDR3 is TGCAGCGTTGGGGCCGGAGCTAGCGGGGTCGGAAACGAGCAGTACTTC. Protein product: CSVGAGASGVGNEQYF.

V and J are TRBV9 and TRBJ2-7; D is perhaps TRBD2 (6 bases). The germline gives CDR1 SGDLS, CDR2 YYNGEE. The CDR3 spans 16 residues. Trimming shortened V by 0 bases and J by 2 bases, and 15 bases separated the two germline ends. DNA of the CDR3: TGTGCCAGCAGCGTAGGTGGGTCGGGGGTACCCTACGAGCAGTACTTC. Translating it yields CASSVGGSGVPYEQYF.

This chain connects TRBV29-1 to TRBJ2-1; TRBD1 matches at 10 bases. Germline lookup yields CDR1 SQVTM and CDR2 ANQGSEA. V was pared by 0 bases and J by 13 bases, with 12 bases of the junction left unmatched. The CDR3 has 15 amino acids. CDR3 DNA: TGCAGCGTTGAAGATCCTCCGGACAGGGGGTCACTACAGTTCTTC. This encodes CSVEDPPDRGSLQFF.

The chain joins TRBV6-5 to TRBJ2-1; D possibly corresponds to TRBD1 (6 bases). The CDR3 has 14 amino acids. Germline V gene data show CDR1 as MNHEY and CDR2 as SVGAGI. V was shortened by 6 bases and J by 10 bases, with 19 bases between the two germline ends. The CDR3 reads CASSKGDTKVEQFF. In nucleotides, the CDR3 is TGTGCCAGCAGCAAGGGGGACACGAAAGTCGAGCAGTTCTTC.

About this clone: Other DNA sequences in this sample translate to the same CDR3. The chain links TRBV9 to TRBJ2-1, with TRBD2 identical over 9 bases. Trimming took 3 bases from V and 6 from J; bases not matched to a gene: 4. This CDR3 contains 14 residues. Germline CDR1 SGDLS, CDR2 YYNGEE. This CDR3 is CASSALTSGNEQFF. The CDR3 region has the DNA TGTGCCAGCAGCGCCCTGACTAGCGGCAATGAGCAGTTCTTC.

The V gene is TRBV6-1, the J gene TRBJ1-2, with D uncertain. With 7 bases removed from V and 4 bases from J, the gap between germline ends came to 16 bases. Germline V gene data show CDR1 as MNHNS and CDR2 as SASEGT. The CDR3 is 14 residues long. In nucleotides, the CDR3 is TGTGCCAGCACGGAAACAGTGCCCATCTATGGCTACACCTTC. This sequence encodes CASTETVPIYGYTF.

The chain employs TRBV6-5 and TRBJ2-7, with a possible D match to TRBD2 (6 bases). The V gene's germline CDR1 is MNHEY and CDR2 SVGAGI. V dropped 4 bases and J dropped 2 bases, with 12 bases sitting between them. CDR3 length: 14 residues. The chain's CDR3 is CASSSAGLTYEQYF. CDR3 DNA: TGTGCCAGCAGTTCGGCGGGATTGACCTACGAGCAGTACTTC.